The entry that follows covers one TCR beta chain sequence. Its antigen remains unidentified. RNA extraction and reverse transcription yielded cDNA as sequencing template. Data came from immunoSEQ multiplex PCR; TCRdb stores just in-frame clones and leaves some out. The data hold 70,000 to 95,000 clones, with 45% to 60% observed a single time. The source of the sample is a study of CD8+ T cells in alopecia areata. Study-level points and caveats: Alphabeta T cells residing in normal skin are also sequenced in scalp samples.

Sequencing was done on a sample of NKG2D-high CD8+ T cells sorted from blood. The clonotype was recovered from a human donor with alopecia areata.

The CDR3 here is CASSQDGTGDTRQFF. The CDR3 region has the DNA TGCGCCAGCAGCCAAGATGGTACAGGGGACACGAGGCAGTTCTTC. The chain is built from TRBV4-1 and TRBJ2-1, with 7 bases lining up with TRBD1. This CDR3 comprises 15 residues. V was pared by 0 bases and J by 12 bases, with 11 bases of the junction left unmatched. The V gene's germline CDR1 is MGHRA and CDR2 YSYEKL.